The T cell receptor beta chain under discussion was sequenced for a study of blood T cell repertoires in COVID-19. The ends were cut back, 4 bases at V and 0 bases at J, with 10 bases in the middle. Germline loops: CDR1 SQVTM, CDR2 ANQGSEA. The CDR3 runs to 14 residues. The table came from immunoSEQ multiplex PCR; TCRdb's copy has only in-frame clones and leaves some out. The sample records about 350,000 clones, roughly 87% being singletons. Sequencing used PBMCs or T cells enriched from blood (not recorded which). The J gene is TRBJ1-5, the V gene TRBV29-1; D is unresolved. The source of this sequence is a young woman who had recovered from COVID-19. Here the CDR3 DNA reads TGCAGCGTTGGCACAGACCATAGCAATCAGCCCCAGCATTTT. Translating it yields CSVGTDHSNQPQHF.